One sample yielded the 25 T cell receptor beta chains listed below, sequenced in a study of blood T cell repertoires in COVID-19. Sequencing used immunoSEQ multiplex PCR; TCRdb keeps in-frame clones, though not all of them. The sample has roughly 220,000 clones, around 80% seen once. Sequencing was carried out using peripheral blood. These receptors were collected from a woman between 55 and 75 years old who had recovered from COVID-19.

The chain is built from TRBV23-1 and TRBJ2-7; a weak D match, TRBD2 (7 bases). TRBV23-1 is designated an ORF whose function remains uncertain. The CDR3 length is 15 residues. Trimming pared 1 base from V and 6 bases from J, leaving 16 bases between. Written as DNA, the CDR3 is TGCGCCAGCAGTCAATTGCGGCGGGGGCTTAGCGAGCAGTACTTC. It specifies CASSQLRRGLSEQYF.

This sequence joins TRBV30 and TRBJ2-1; 11 bases match TRBD1. Germline CDR1 is GTSNPN and CDR2 is SVGIG (reference sequence). The CDR3 covers 14 residues. The V and J ends lost 4 bases and 10 bases, in that order; junction bases with no gene match: 9. The CDR3, as DNA: TGTGCCTGGAAGGGGACAGGGGGGACTAGAGAGCAGTTCTTC. Protein sequence: CAWKGTGGTREQFF.

The chain joins TRBV30 to TRBJ2-2; D may be TRBD1 (6 bases). Germline V gives CDR1 GTSNPN, CDR2 SVGIG (reference sequence). CDR3 length: 13 amino acids. Between the trimmed V and J ends, which lost 4 bases and 6 bases, there was a span of 12 bases. Written as DNA, the CDR3 is TGTGCCTGGAACTTCAGGGGTGCCGGGGAGCTGTTTTTT. This codes for CAWNFRGAGELFF.

The rearrangement links TRBV19 to TRBJ2-2; 8 bases match TRBD1. Looked up from germline, CDR1 is LNHDA and CDR2 is SQIVND (reference sequence). The length of the CDR3 is 14 residues. V gave up 6 bases and J gave up 5 bases; unmatched junction bases: 5. Here the CDR3 reads CASRNTGGTGELFF. CDR3 DNA sequence: TGTGCCAGTAGGAACACAGGGGGAACCGGGGAGCTGTTTTTT.

This chain uses TRBV6-2 or TRBV6-3 with TRBJ2-2; possibly TRBD2 for D (5 bases). The V gene lost 1 base and the J gene lost 7 bases, with 10 bases spanning the gap. This CDR3 has 14 amino acids. The germline V gene has CDR1 MNHEY and CDR2 SVGEGT. For the CDR3, the DNA is TGTGCCAGCAGTTACTGGCCCCGGGGCGGGGAGCTGTTTTTT. Its translation is CASSYWPRGGELFF.

The chain carries TRBV6-6 and TRBJ1-5, with TRBD1 matching 8 bases. Germline CDR1 and CDR2: MNHNY and SVGAGI (reference sequence). The V and J ends lost 6 bases and 1 base, in that order; junction bases with no gene match: 5. The CDR3 has 15 amino acids. CDR3: CASSPGTGSNQPQHF. The CDR3 bases are TGTGCCAGCAGCCCAGGGACAGGCAGCAATCAGCCCCAGCATTTT.

The chain couples TRBV27 to TRBJ1-1; a possible D gene is TRBD1 (5 bases). V lost 5 bases, J lost 3 bases, and 19 bases lay in between. The V gene's germline CDR1 is MNHEY and CDR2 SMNVEV (reference sequence). The CDR3 covers 16 residues. The CDR3 loop is CASSPLERGLDTEAFF. The CDR3 DNA reads as TGTGCCAGCAGTCCACTCGAGCGGGGGTTAGACACTGAAGCTTTCTTT.

The table lists this clone with a few counts. J is TRBJ2-7 and V is TRBV12-3 or TRBV12-4; D is unresolved. V shed 3 bases and J shed 7 bases, with 10 bases lying between them. This CDR3 region has 12 residues. Here the CDR3 reads CASSFFRREQYF. In nucleotides, the CDR3 is TGTGCCAGCAGTTTCTTTCGTCGGGAGCAGTACTTC.

This chain joins TRBV25-1 and TRBJ2-3, with 9 bases identical to TRBD2. Germline loops: CDR1 MGHDK, CDR2 SYGVNS. V trimming: 2 bases; J trimming: 5 bases; junction bases outside the gene matches: 2. The length of the CDR3 is 14 residues. The CDR3: CASSEISGGDTQYF. CDR3 nucleotide sequence: TGTGCCAGCAGTGAAATTAGCGGGGGAGATACGCAGTATTTT.

This chain joins TRBV30 and TRBJ1-5, with TRBD1 matching 7 bases. This CDR3 has 15 residues. V lost 3 bases, J lost 12 bases, and 17 bases stayed unmatched. The germline gives CDR1 GTSNPN, CDR2 SVGIG (reference sequence). CDR3 residues: CAWRVPGGTSGVQHF. Written as DNA, the CDR3 is TGTGCCTGGAGGGTCCCAGGGGGTACATCAGGGGTCCAGCATTTT.

V usage is TRBV6-4 and J usage is TRBJ2-1; tentative D call: TRBD2 (6 bases). The germline V gene has CDR1 MRHNA and CDR2 SNTAGT. The CDR3 is made up of 15 amino acids. Trimming pared 0 bases from V and 2 bases from J, leaving 8 bases between. The CDR3 nucleotides read TGTGCCAGCAGTGACTCGGAGGGGCCCTACAATGAGCAGTTCTTC. Translating it yields CASSDSEGPYNEQFF.

The chain combines TRBV7-8 with TRBJ2-3; 12 bases map to TRBD2. V shed 5 bases, J shed 5 bases, and the junction held 11 bases outside the gene matches. The CDR3 extends over 17 amino acids. Germline lookup yields CDR1 SGHVS and CDR2 FQNEAQ. DNA for the CDR3: TGTGCCAGCAGCCGATCTAGCGGGGGGGCCGGGGAAGATACGCAGTATTTT. Translation gives CASSRSSGGAGEDTQYF.

The chain recombines TRBV27 with TRBJ2-1, with TRBD1 as a possible D gene (5 bases). V gave up 5 bases and J gave up 6 bases, with 17 bases separating them. The CDR3 contains 15 residues. The germline gives CDR1 MNHEY, CDR2 SMNVEV (reference sequence). The CDR3 DNA reads TGTGCCAGCAGTCCCCGGATAGGGGCCGGCAATGAGCAGTTCTTC. Its translation: CASSPRIGAGNEQFF.

The chain employs TRBV18 and TRBJ2-5; 8 bases agree with TRBD1. The junction had 7 bases not matched to a gene; V was cut back by 6 bases and J by 1 base. The CDR3 totals 15 residues. Germline CDR1 and CDR2: KGHSH and LQKENI. The CDR3 nucleotides are TGTGCCAGCTCTGTGGACAGGGCCCTCCAAGAGACCCAGTACTTC. Translation: CASSVDRALQETQYF.

V is TRBV18 and J is TRBJ2-7, with TRBD1 identical over 9 bases. Germline-derived CDR1 and CDR2 are KGHSH and LQKENI. This CDR3 has 17 residues. J gave up 5 bases and V 0 bases, and 11 bases lay outside the gene matches. The CDR3, as DNA: TGTGCCAGCTCACCACCGTCAACAGGGGGCAGGTGGGACGAGCAGTACTTC. Protein sequence: CASSPPSTGGRWDEQYF.

The chain is built from TRBV30 and TRBJ1-4; the match to TRBD1 covers 7 bases. The trim removed 2 bases at V and 4 bases at J, leaving 7 bases unmatched. Germline CDR1 reads GTSNPN; CDR2 reads SVGIG (reference sequence). CDR3 length: 15 amino acids. The CDR3 DNA reads as TGTGCCTGGAGTACTCCGACAGGGAATAATGAAAAACTGTTTTTT. Its protein is CAWSTPTGNNEKLFF.

The J gene is TRBJ2-5, the V gene TRBV7-9; maybe TRBD1 (6 bases). Trimming left V 7 bases short and J 5 bases short, with 17 bases between. The CDR3 loop spans 14 amino acids. Germline CDR1 SEHNR, CDR2 FQNEAQ (reference sequence). DNA for the CDR3: TGTGCCAGCACAGGACAGTTGGGGGTGGAGACCCAGTACTTC. It is translated as CASTGQLGVETQYF. The complete variable domain, with remaining parts taken from reference TRBV7-9 and TRBJ2-5, reads DTGVSQNPRHKITKRGQNVTFRCDPISEHNRLYWYRQTLGQGPEFLTYFQNEAQLEKSRLLSDRFSAERPKGSFSTLEIQRTEQGDSAMYLCASTGQLGVETQYFGPGTRLLVL.

A word on this clone: A junction boundary mismatches the germline segment, possibly from a read error. The rearrangement joins TRBV4-1 to TRBJ2-1; 15 bases are a match to TRBD2. The CDR3 sequence is 13 residues long. Germline-derived CDR1 and CDR2 are MGHRA and YSYEKL. The CDR3 reads CASSQTGLAGGIF. The CDR3 DNA is TGCGCCAGCAGCCAGACGGGACTAGCGGGGGGTATCTTC.

This clone came up a few times. The chain couples TRBV12-3 or TRBV12-4 to TRBJ1-2, with 8 bases lining up with TRBD1. V shed 5 bases, J shed 7 bases, and the junction held 6 bases outside the gene matches. The CDR3 contains 13 residues. CDR3 region: CASSASGGGGYTF. For the CDR3, the DNA is TGTGCCAGCAGTGCGTCAGGGGGCGGTGGCTACACCTTC.

The chain uses TRBV12-3 or TRBV12-4 and TRBJ1-4, with unresolved D. Trimming cost V 3 bases and J 8 bases, with 10 bases left between them. This CDR3 has 13 amino acids. CDR3 bases: TGTGCCAGCAGTTTGAACATTCGAGAAAAACTGTTTTTT. This codes for CASSLNIREKLFF.

This chain links TRBV10-3 with TRBJ1-3; D is ambiguous. The CDR3 has 15 residues. Germline-derived CDR1 and CDR2 are ENHRY and SYGVKD. The V gene lost 4 bases and the J gene lost 0 bases, with 10 bases spanning the gap. CDR3 nucleotide sequence: TGTGCCATCAGTGCTGAGGAATACTCTGGAAACACCATATATTTT. Its translation: CAISAEEYSGNTIYF.

This chain links TRBV7-9 with TRBJ1-3; D remains unclear. The ends were cut back, 6 bases at V and 0 bases at J, with 15 bases in the middle. The germline V gene encodes CDR1 SEHNR and CDR2 FQNEAQ (reference sequence). The CDR3 is 16 amino acids. The CDR3 nucleotides read TGTGCCAGCAGTCTCGACACACAGAGCTCTGGAAACACCATATATTTT. Amino acid sequence: CASSLDTQSSGNTIYF.

This clone was detected only once. This chain links TRBV9 with TRBJ2-1; 7 nucleotides agree with TRBD2. The J segment lost 5 bases and the V segment lost 0 bases, leaving 5 bases of the junction unmatched. The length of the CDR3 is 15 residues. Germline CDR1 SGDLS, CDR2 YYNGEE. The CDR3 coding sequence is TGTGCCAGCAGCGTAGTACCTAGCGGAAACAATGAGCAGTTCTTC. This gives the protein CASSVVPSGNNEQFF. The full variable domain, rest sourced from reference TRBV9 and TRBJ2-1, is DSGVTQTPKHLITATGQRVTLRCSPRSGDLSVYWYQQSLDQGLQFLIQYYNGEERAKGNILERFSAQQFPDLHSELNLSSLELGDSALYFCASSVVPSGNNEQFFGPGTRLTVL.

V is TRBV14 and J is TRBJ1-1; TRBD1 is a possible D gene (5 bases). The CDR3 loop spans 15 amino acids. CDR1 SGHDN and CDR2 FVKESK come from the germline V gene. V was cut by 1 base and J by 3 bases, with 12 bases left in between. The CDR3 is CASSQVPGGYTEAFF. The CDR3 region has the DNA TGTGCCAGCAGCCAAGTTCCGGGGGGGTACACTGAAGCTTTCTTT.

The chain carries TRBV6-4 and TRBJ2-2, with D perhaps TRBD1 (6 bases). The CDR3 length is 14 residues. The germline CDR1 and CDR2 sequences are MRHNA and SNTAGT. V dropped 6 bases and J dropped 5 bases, with 13 bases sitting between them. CDR3 bases: TGTGCCAGCAGCCGGGACATATGGACCGGGGAGCTGTTTTTT. Protein: CASSRDIWTGELFF.